The clone carrying this TCR beta chain showed up just a few times. Its cognate antigen is unknown. This could be a read error, since a much larger clone is one nucleotide away. RNA transcripts yielded amplified TCR beta CDR3 regions. When the TCR CDR3 underwent first-round RT-PCR, the HTBI primer set was used. TCRdb reprocessed the multiplex PCR reads via MiXCR and lists one record per CDR3 protein. This table has about 350,000 distinct CDR3 sequences, approximately 15% appearing once. This CDR3 spans 17 amino acids. Germline loops: CDR1 SGHTA, CDR2 FQGNSA. The V gene end was trimmed by 4 bases and the J gene end by 4 bases; junction bases not matched to a gene: 9. Absence of ophthalmopathy progression within 18 months defined stable Graves' hyperthyroidism. Patients were aged 18 to 65, had disease duration under 2 months, and had newly diagnosed hyperthyroidism. The data stem from a study of T cells in Graves' hyperthyroidism and ophthalmopathy. Turning to the study itself: Peripheral blood was obtained at initial diagnosis, preceding any treatment. Study-wide findings and caveats: Blood held most thyroid clonotypes expanded above 0.001 frequency.

V usage is TRBV7-2 and J usage is TRBJ2-2; the match to TRBD2 covers 10 bases. The receptor was derived from a woman under 40 with Graves' hyperthyroidism. The sequencing input was blood. The CDR3 DNA reads TGTGCCAGCAGCTCCGATAGCGGGGGGACTCGCACCGGGGAGCTGTTTTTT. This codes for CASSSDSGGTRTGELFF.